One TCR beta chain is described in this entry. TCRdb re-analyzed the 5' RACE reads; it lists each CDR3 protein once, without DNA. This listing includes a few hundred thousand distinct CDR3 sequences. These data are taken from a study of T cells expressing NK-cell markers. Overall study: Of eight sequenced donors, seven were HCMV-seropositive and one HCMV-seronegative.

The CDR3 contains 14 residues. In germline, CDR1 is SNHLY, CDR2 FYNNEI. Material for sequencing was blood T cells: a sorted CD56 or NKG2C T cell subset, CD4+ or CD8+ T cells, or bulk PBMC T cells (not recorded which). This TCR derives from a man aged 18-70 years in good health. The chain combines TRBV2 with TRBJ2-5; checking the TCRdb D call of TRBD2 is not possible without DNA. The CDR3 reads CASSEELGLETQYF.